This T cell receptor beta chain was sequenced for a study of cytomegalovirus exposure and HLA in healthy donors. The study's findings and limits: TCR beta sequences reportedly predicted most subjects' HLA-A and HLA-B alleles accurately.

Germline CDR1 and CDR2: SGHNT and YYREEE (reference sequence). The length of the CDR3 is 13 residues. The V end lost 4 bases, the J end lost 1 base, and 9 bases lay between the germline ends. Remarks on this clone: Antigen unknown.

Primers for the PCR totalled 60 Vbeta and 13 Jbeta. Profiled with immunoSEQ multiplex PCR; TCRdb holds only in-frame clones, not every one. This table has over 75,000 clones, roughly 10% appearing once. The chain couples TRBV5-4 to TRBJ2-7; D might be TRBD2 (5 bases). This TCR derives from a man in his fifties or sixties in good health and CMV-seropositive. The material sequenced was PBMCs. The CDR3 DNA sequence: TGTGCCAGCAGCCCCTGGGAGTCCTACGAGCAGTACTTC. Its protein product is CASSPWESYEQYF.